This T cell receptor beta chain was sequenced for a study of T cell responses to AZD1222 COVID-19 vaccine. Study details: Analyses pooled second doses at about 4 or about 12 weeks.

Profiled with immunoSEQ multiplex PCR; TCRdb holds only in-frame clones, not every one. The sample holds 200,000 or so clones, about 87% seen once. The CDR3 is 15 amino acids. Trimming shortened V by 8 bases and J by 2 bases, and 15 bases separated the two germline ends. Germline V gene lookup returns CDR1 SGHTA and CDR2 FQGTGA. This receptor was identified in an adult in good health. The chain employs TRBV7-3 and TRBJ2-2; D is perhaps TRBD1 (5 bases). The sequenced sample was peripheral blood, obtained on day 0 of AZD1222 vaccination. The CDR3 DNA reads as TGTGCCAGCTCTCCGGCAGGGATTAACACCGGGGAGCTGTTTTTT. Translating it yields CASSPAGINTGELFF.